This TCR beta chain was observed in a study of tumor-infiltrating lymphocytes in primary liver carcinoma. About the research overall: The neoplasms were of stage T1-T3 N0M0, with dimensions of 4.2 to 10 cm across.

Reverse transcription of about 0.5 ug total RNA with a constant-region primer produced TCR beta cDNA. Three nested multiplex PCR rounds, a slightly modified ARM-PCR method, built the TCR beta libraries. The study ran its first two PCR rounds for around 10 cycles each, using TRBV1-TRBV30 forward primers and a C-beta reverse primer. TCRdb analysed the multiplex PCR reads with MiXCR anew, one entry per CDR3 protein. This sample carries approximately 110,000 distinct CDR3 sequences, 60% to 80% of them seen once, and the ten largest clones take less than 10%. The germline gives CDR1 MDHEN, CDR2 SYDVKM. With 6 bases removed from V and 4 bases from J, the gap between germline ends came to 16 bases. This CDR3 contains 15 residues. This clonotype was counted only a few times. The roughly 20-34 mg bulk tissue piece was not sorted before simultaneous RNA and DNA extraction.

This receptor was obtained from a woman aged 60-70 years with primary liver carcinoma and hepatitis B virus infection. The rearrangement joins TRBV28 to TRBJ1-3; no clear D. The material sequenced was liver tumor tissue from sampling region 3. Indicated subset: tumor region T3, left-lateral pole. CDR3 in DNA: TGTGCCAGCAGCCTCATCGGGGTGGAAGGAAACACCATATATTTT. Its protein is CASSLIGVEGNTIYF.